These 30 T cell receptor beta chains were all obtained from the same sample, sequenced in a study of blood T cells in healthy people across ages. Together with a sample-barcoded 5' primer, a J-beta primer mix was included in a second PCR lasting about 6 to 11 cycles. One entry per CDR3 protein results from TCRdb running MiXCR on the 5' RACE reads. Of around 1.7 million distinct CDR3 sequences in the sample, 28% were seen once. Sequencing input: blood. These receptors originate from a woman aged 30 to 39 in good health.

V usage is TRBV7-9 and J usage is TRBJ2-7; 7 bases match TRBD1. V dropped 2 bases and J dropped 2; count of bases not matched to a gene: 6. Looked up from germline, CDR1 is SEHNR and CDR2 is FQNEAQ (reference sequence). The CDR3 has 15 residues. CDR3 nucleotide sequence: TGTGCCAGCAGCTTAATTGGGACAGCCACCTACGAGCAGTACTTC. This encodes CASSLIGTATYEQYF.

This clonotype has only one observation. This chain links TRBV28 with TRBJ2-1, with D unclear. The closer fit of TRBJ2-7 to the DNA end suggests the J call may be wrong. The germline CDR1 and CDR2 sequences are MDHEN and SYDVKM. This CDR3 region has 14 residues. CDR3 sequence reads: CASRPRVSYNEQYF. CDR3 coding DNA: TGTGCCAGCAGGCCCAGAGTATCCTACAATGAGCAGTACTTC.

This chain links TRBV5-6 with TRBJ2-1; tentative D call: TRBD1 (6 bases). V lost 0 bases to trimming and J lost 8 bases, with 15 bases between them. This CDR3 is built from 15 residues. Germline V gene sequence: CDR1 SGHDT, CDR2 YYEEEE. The CDR3 region has the DNA TGTGCCAGCAGCTTGGTGACAGGTCGGGGCGATGAGCAGTTCTTC. As protein: CASSLVTGRGDEQFF.

The rearrangement uses TRBV5-6 and TRBJ1-1; 8 bases are shared with TRBD1. With V trimmed by 4 bases and J by 0 bases, 8 bases remained unmatched. From germline, CDR1 is SGHDT and CDR2 YYEEEE. CDR3 length: 16 amino acids. As DNA, the CDR3 is TGTGCCAGCAGCGATGGGACAGGAAGCATGAACACTGAAGCTTTCTTT. Translated: CASSDGTGSMNTEAFF. Using reference TRBV5-6 and TRBJ1-1 for the parts outside the CDR3, the full variable domain is DAGVTQSPTHLIKTRGQQVTLRCSPKSGHDTVSWYQQALGQGPQFIFQYYEEEERQRGNFPDRFSGHQFPNYSSELNVNALLLGDSALYLCASSDGTGSMNTEAFFGQGTRLTVV.

The chain combines TRBV3-1 with TRBJ2-7; 8 positions agree with TRBD1. The trim removed 4 bases at V and 3 bases at J, leaving 14 bases unmatched. This CDR3 is built from 17 residues. Germline CDR1 reads LGHDT; CDR2 reads YNNKEL (reference sequence). DNA for the CDR3: TGTGCCAGCAGCCTAGAAGTAACAGGGGGGAGTCACTACGAGCAGTACTTC. The encoded protein is CASSLEVTGGSHYEQYF.

The V and J genes are TRBV21-1 and TRBJ2-7; TRBD1, the table's D call, lacks a check against the DNA. TRBV21-1 is described as a pseudogene. The CDR3 sequence is 17 residues long. The CDR3 spells CASSKAGTRKSPYEQYF. The DNA of the CDR3 is TGTGCCAGCAGCAAAGCGGGGACGAGGAAGAGCCCCTACGAGCAGTACTTC.

The rearrangement uses TRBV3-1 and TRBJ2-1; 7 nucleotides match TRBD2. The germline V gene has CDR1 LGHDT and CDR2 YNNKEL (reference sequence). The CDR3 covers 16 residues. V lost 4 bases, J lost 3 bases, and 9 bases stayed unmatched. The CDR3 bases are TGTGCCAGCAGCCCCCTCCGGGCTAGCGGCTACAATGAGCAGTTCTTC. It translates to CASSPLRASGYNEQFF.

This clonotype turned up a few times. This rearrangement joins TRBV5-1 to TRBJ1-2, with 12 bases lining up with TRBD1. CDR1 is SGHRS, CDR2 YFSETQ, per germline. V dropped 0 bases and J dropped 8; count of bases not matched to a gene: 5. The CDR3 is 15 amino acids. The CDR3 here is CASSLDSGTGGGYTF. CDR3 bases: TGCGCCAGCAGCTTGGATTCCGGGACAGGGGGCGGCTACACCTTC.

The chain combines TRBV6-6 with TRBJ1-3; D might be TRBD1 (5 bases). The V and J ends lost 6 bases and 5 bases respectively, with 14 bases between them. Germline loops: CDR1 MNHNY, CDR2 SVGAGI (reference sequence). The CDR3 is 14 residues long. CDR3 DNA sequence: TGTGCCAGCAGACCCCAGGGCCGCAGAAACACCATATATTTT. It codes for CASRPQGRRNTIYF.

This clonotype appeared a single time. V gene TRBV14 combines with J gene TRBJ2-7, with a tentative D call TRBD2 (5 bases). Germline lookup yields CDR1 SGHDN and CDR2 FVKESK. The CDR3 extends over 14 amino acids. With 2 bases removed from V and 2 bases from J, the gap between germline ends came to 10 bases. The CDR3 spells CASSQRELTYEQYF. The CDR3 DNA is TGTGCCAGCAGCCAACGGGAACTAACCTACGAGCAGTACTTC.

Only a few counts were recorded for this clonotype. The rearrangement uses TRBV5-1 and TRBJ2-3; possibly TRBD2 for D (6 bases). The germline gives CDR1 SGHRS, CDR2 YFSETQ. V was pared by 3 bases and J by 4 bases, with 15 bases between. The CDR3 covers 15 residues. The CDR3 sequence: CASSSQGASADTQYF. CDR3 DNA: TGCGCCAGCAGCTCCCAGGGAGCTAGCGCAGATACGCAGTATTTT. Full variable domain (missing parts from reference TRBV5-1 and TRBJ2-3): KAGVTQTPRYLIKTRGQQVTLSCSPISGHRSVSWYQQTPGQGLQFLFEYFSETQRNKGNFPGRFSGRQFSNSRSEMNVSTLELGDSALYLCASSSQGASADTQYFGPGTRLTVL.

This clonotype appeared many times. The CDR3, as DNA: TGTGCCACCAGTGATTTTGGCGTAGCCCCGGGCACAGATACGCAGTATTTT. Translating gives CATSDFGVAPGTDTQYF. The chain uses TRBV24-1 and TRBJ2-3, with no clear D. The V and J ends lost 1 base and 1 base respectively, with 14 bases between them. This CDR3 is 17 amino acids long. Germline V gene lookup returns CDR1 KGHDR and CDR2 SFDVKD.

This clonotype was counted between two and nine times. The junction shows a germline mismatch at one end, possibly a read error. The gene calls are TRBV12-3 or TRBV12-4 and TRBJ2-7; 8 bases align to TRBD2. CDR3 length: 15 amino acids. The CDR3 sequence: CASSLAGTRAYEQYF. CDR3 DNA: TGTGCCAGCAGCTTAGCCGGGACTAGGGCCTACGAGCAGTACTTC.

The chain employs TRBV12-3 or TRBV12-4 and TRBJ1-2; D ambiguous. Trimming took 6 bases from V and 3 from J, leaving 17 bases between them. The CDR3 extends over 15 amino acids. The CDR3 reads CASRPKSREYYGYTF. Here the CDR3 DNA reads TGTGCCAGCAGACCAAAGTCCCGGGAGTACTATGGCTACACCTTC.

V usage is TRBV12-3 or TRBV12-4 and J usage is TRBJ2-5; TRBD2 agrees at 16 bases. CDR3 length: 18 amino acids. Trimming at V came to 3 bases and at J to 11 bases, leaving 15 bases not matched to a gene. The CDR3 DNA is TGTGCCAGCAGTTTTAGTTTTTCGGGACTAGCGGGAGGGAATGAGCAGTACTTC. Translation gives CASSFSFSGLAGGNEQYF.

The chain has TRBV20-1 and TRBJ1-4; 7 bases line up with TRBD1. The germline V gene has CDR1 DFQATT and CDR2 SNEGSKA (reference sequence). V lost 0 bases and J lost 5; bases outside the gene matches: 3. The CDR3 extends over 14 amino acids. Here the CDR3 reads CSAREEGANEKLFF. For the CDR3, the DNA is TGCAGTGCTAGAGAGGAGGGGGCGAATGAAAAACTGTTTTTT.

Ten or more counts support this clonotype. The chain has TRBV7-2 and TRBJ2-7; the match to TRBD1 covers 7 bases. Losses at the gene ends were 4 bases for V and 9 bases for J; bases not matched to a gene: 9. CDR1 SGHTA and CDR2 FQGNSA come from the germline V gene. The CDR3 runs 13 residues. The CDR3 DNA reads TGTGCCAGCAGCTCCGCAGGCTCAGGGGGGCAGTACTTC. Protein product: CASSSAGSGGQYF.

This clonotype showed up just a few times. The chain is built from TRBV12-3 or TRBV12-4 and TRBJ2-7, with D tentatively TRBD1 (5 bases). This CDR3 region has 16 residues. Trimming left V 3 bases short and J 2 bases short, with 17 bases between. The chain's CDR3 is CASSLYAGSGAYEQYF. CDR3 in DNA: TGTGCCAGCAGTTTGTATGCAGGGTCAGGTGCCTACGAGCAGTACTTC.

V usage is TRBV6-1 and J usage is TRBJ1-2; D is ambiguous. The V gene's germline CDR1 is MNHNS and CDR2 SASEGT. The CDR3 totals 13 residues. Trimming removed 3 bases at V and 1 base at J, with 6 bases between. Written as DNA, the CDR3 is TGTGCCAGCAGTGATCAGGTTAACTATGGCTACACCTTC. Amino acid sequence: CASSDQVNYGYTF.

As concerns this clonotype: With a much larger clone just one base away, this may be a read error. The chain links TRBV7-2 to TRBJ2-4, with D hard to call. Trimming took 2 bases from V and 0 from J, leaving 8 bases between them. This CDR3 has 15 residues. Germline assignment: CDR1 SGHTA and CDR2 FQGNSA. CDR3 nucleotide sequence: TGTGCCAGCAGCTTAACCCGACTAGCCAAAAACATTCAGTACTTC. Protein sequence: CASSLTRLAKNIQYF.

In this sample, this clonotype turned up many times. The J gene is TRBJ2-5, the V gene TRBV11-2, with 11 positions matching TRBD2. V shed 4 bases and J 4 bases; nucleotides not matched to a gene: 5. Germline V gives CDR1 SGHAT, CDR2 FQNNGV. The CDR3 is made up of 15 amino acids. The CDR3 DNA reads TGTGCCAGCAGCTACTTAGCGGGAGGGGCAGAGACCCAGTACTTC. This codes for CASSYLAGGAETQYF.

This clonotype was observed many times. The chain uses TRBV7-2 and TRBJ2-5; possibly TRBD2 for D (6 bases). V shed 7 bases and J shed 4 bases, with 19 bases lying between them. Germline CDR1 reads SGHTA; CDR2 reads FQGNSA. The CDR3 has 15 residues. The chain's CDR3 is CASTRGYFGRETQYF. The CDR3 bases are TGTGCCAGCACCCGGGGCTATTTCGGGAGAGAGACCCAGTACTTC.

In its sample, this clonotype was seen many times. The genes are TRBV20-1 and TRBJ2-7, with TRBD2 matching over 9 bases. After removal of 0 bases from V and 2 bases from J, the junction contained 5 bases not matched to a gene. Per germline, CDR1 DFQATT and CDR2 SNEGSKA (reference sequence). CDR3 size: 15 residues. The CDR3 nucleotides read TGCAGTGCTAGAGATCAGGAGCGGGGGGCCTACGAGCAGTACTTC. It codes for CSARDQERGAYEQYF.

This clonotype was seen a handful of times. V is TRBV5-1 and J is TRBJ1-1; 8 bases line up with TRBD1. CDR1 and CDR2 (germline): SGHRS, YFSETQ. V trimming: 4 bases; J trimming: 3 bases; junction bases outside the gene matches: 8. The CDR3 contains 15 residues. CDR3 in DNA: TGCGCCAGCAGCCGGACCAGGGGGCTGGACACTGAAGCTTTCTTT. Encoded protein: CASSRTRGLDTEAFF.

This clonotype was seen many times. V is TRBV9 and J is TRBJ2-5; TRBD2 matches 8 bases. V was pared by 1 base and J by 7 bases, with 6 bases of the junction left unmatched. The CDR3 is 14 residues long. Per the germline V gene, CDR1 is SGDLS and CDR2 is YYNGEE. CDR3 loop: CASSVLLADGTQYF. The CDR3 nucleotides are TGTGCCAGCAGCGTACTACTAGCGGATGGGACCCAGTACTTC.

The chain links TRBV7-8 to TRBJ2-1; D is undetermined. The CDR3 is 12 residues long. Germline CDR1 and CDR2: SGHVS and FQNEAQ. The CDR3 is CVAAFSYNEQFF. The CDR3 coding sequence is TGTGTGGCGGCCTTCTCCTACAATGAGCAGTTCTTC. The full variable domain, completed using reference TRBV7-8 and TRBJ2-1, is GAGVSQSPRYKVAKRGQDVALRCDPISGHVSLFWYQQALGQGPEFLTYFQNEAQLDKSGLPSDRFFAERPEGSVSTLKIQRTQQEDSAVYLCVAAFSYNEQFFGPGTRLTVL.

This chain links TRBV3-1 with TRBJ1-1; the D gene is possibly TRBD1 (6 bases). CDR1 and CDR2 (germline): LGHDT, YNNKEL (reference sequence). V was clipped by 3 bases and J by 4 bases, with 15 bases between them. This CDR3 spans 15 amino acids. The CDR3 loop is CASSQGTGWATEAFF. The DNA for the CDR3 is TGTGCCAGCAGCCAGGGCACAGGGTGGGCCACTGAAGCTTTCTTT.

This clonotype was counted between two and nine times. This chain connects TRBV5-1 to TRBJ1-2; 7 bases are a match to TRBD1. With V trimmed by 4 bases and J by 4 bases, 10 bases remained unmatched. CDR1 and CDR2 from the germline V gene are SGHRS and YFSETQ. This CDR3 has 15 amino acids. The CDR3 reads CASSLSSGQIYGYTF. The CDR3 bases are TGCGCCAGCAGCCTGAGTTCGGGACAGATCTATGGCTACACCTTC.

The count of this clonotype is one. The chain couples TRBV7-9 to TRBJ2-7; no firm D call. CDR1 is SEHNR and CDR2 is FQNEAQ in the germline V gene (reference sequence). V shed 3 bases and J shed 4 bases, with 13 bases lying between them. This CDR3 comprises 14 residues. The CDR3 nucleotides read TGTGCCAGCAGCTTTGGGTCGGATAGATACGAGCAGTACTTC. It is translated as CASSFGSDRYEQYF.

This chain connects TRBV30 to TRBJ2-3; 16 nucleotides match TRBD2. CDR1 is GTSNPN and CDR2 is SVGIG in the germline V gene (reference sequence). Losses at the gene ends were 5 bases for V and 2 bases for J; bases not matched to a gene: 7. The CDR3 is 17 residues long. The CDR3 loop is CAWDTGTSGGDTDTQYF. Written as DNA, the CDR3 is TGTGCCTGGGATACCGGGACTAGCGGGGGGGACACAGATACGCAGTATTTT.